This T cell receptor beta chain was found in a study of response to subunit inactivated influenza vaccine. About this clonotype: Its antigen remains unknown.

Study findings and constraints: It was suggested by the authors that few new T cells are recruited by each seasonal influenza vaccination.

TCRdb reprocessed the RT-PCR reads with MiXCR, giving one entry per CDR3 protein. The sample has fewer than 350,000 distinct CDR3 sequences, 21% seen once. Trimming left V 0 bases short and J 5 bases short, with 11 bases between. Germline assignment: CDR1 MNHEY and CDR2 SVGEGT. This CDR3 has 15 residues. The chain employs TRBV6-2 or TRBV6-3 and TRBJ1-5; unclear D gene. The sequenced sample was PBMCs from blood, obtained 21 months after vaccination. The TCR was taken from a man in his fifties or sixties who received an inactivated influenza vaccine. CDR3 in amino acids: CASSYSWERYQPQHF. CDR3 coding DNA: TGTGCCAGCAGTTACTCCTGGGAGCGTTATCAGCCCCAGCATTTT.